The 20 T cell receptor beta chains presented below share a single source sample, sequenced in a study of response to subunit inactivated influenza vaccine. Via MiXCR, TCRdb re-called the RT-PCR reads, giving one row per CDR3 protein. The sample gives about 570,000 distinct CDR3 sequences, approximately 10% of which show up once; approximately 11% is in the top ten. These data were also filed under a second study, of T cells expressing NK-cell markers. That source adds: It was by 5'RACE template switching with UMIs that TCR beta cDNA was made.

Specimen: PBMCs from blood, collected on the day of vaccination. The receptors were sampled from a man between 50 and 59 years old who received an inactivated influenza vaccine.

This sequence joins TRBV6-1 and TRBJ1-1, with 7 positions matching TRBD1. The CDR3 runs to 14 residues. Germline V CDR1 and CDR2: MNHNS, SASEGT. Unmatched junction bases numbered 2, after V lost 4 bases and J lost 0 bases. CDR3 DNA sequence: TGTGCCAGCAGTGCCAGGGGGATGAACACTGAAGCTTTCTTT. Translating it yields CASSARGMNTEAFF.

The sample holds one count of this clonotype. The gene calls are TRBV28 and TRBJ2-3, with D perhaps TRBD2 (5 bases). This CDR3 is 16 amino acids long. Trimming cost V 6 bases and J 2 bases, with 18 bases left between them. Germline V gene sequence: CDR1 MDHEN, CDR2 SYDVKM. The CDR3 is CASSLVYLAHTDTQYF. CDR3 DNA: TGTGCCAGCAGCCTAGTCTACCTAGCCCACACAGATACGCAGTATTTT.

Only a few counts were recorded for this clonotype. The gene calls are TRBV28 and TRBJ2-7; TRBD2 might be the D (6 bases). V was trimmed by 10 bases and J by 2 bases, leaving 12 bases between them. Germline V gene data show CDR1 as MDHEN and CDR2 as SYDVKM. This CDR3 is built from 12 residues. CDR3 in amino acids: CATAREAYEQYF. Written as DNA, the CDR3 is TGTGCCACCGCAAGGGAGGCCTACGAGCAGTACTTC.

V usage is TRBV12-3 or TRBV12-4 and J usage is TRBJ2-1, with D perhaps TRBD2 (6 bases). The CDR3 is 13 residues long. The V end was cut by 8 bases, the J end by 7 bases, with 15 bases between. CDR3 protein: CASYPLGGNEQFF. The CDR3 DNA follows: TGTGCCAGCTATCCACTCGGGGGAAATGAGCAGTTCTTC.

The sample holds a few counts of this clonotype. The chain combines TRBV3-1 with TRBJ2-2; no clear D. In germline, CDR1 is LGHDT, CDR2 YNNKEL (reference sequence). V shed 4 bases and J shed 7 bases, with 10 bases lying between them. CDR3 length: 13 amino acids. CDR3 DNA: TGTGCCAGCAGCCGTATGCAGGACGGGGAGCTGTTTTTT. It specifies CASSRMQDGELFF.

V usage is TRBV5-6 and J usage is TRBJ2-2, with D maybe TRBD2 (6 bases). Germline CDR1 is SGHDT and CDR2 is YYEEEE. V lost 4 bases, J lost 6 bases, and 7 bases lay in between. This CDR3 contains 12 residues. The CDR3 is CASSGGSGELFF. The CDR3 coding sequence is TGTGCCAGCAGCGGGGGGTCCGGGGAGCTGTTTTTT. The full variable domain, rest sourced from reference TRBV5-6 and TRBJ2-2, is DAGVTQSPTHLIKTRGQQVTLRCSPKSGHDTVSWYQQALGQGPQFIFQYYEEEERQRGNFPDRFSGHQFPNYSSELNVNALLLGDSALYLCASSGGSGELFFGEGSRLTVL.

This clonotype was picked up a small number of times. This chain joins TRBV5-1 and TRBJ2-7; 8 bases map to TRBD2. The CDR3 is made up of 15 amino acids. Germline assignment: CDR1 SGHRS and CDR2 YFSETQ. Unmatched junction bases numbered 8, after V lost 1 base and J lost 5 bases. For the CDR3, the DNA is TGCGCCAGCAGCTTGTCTGGGACTAGATTTGACGAGCAGTACTTC. Its protein product is CASSLSGTRFDEQYF. Using reference TRBV5-1 and TRBJ2-7 for the parts outside the CDR3, the full variable domain is KAGVTQTPRYLIKTRGQQVTLSCSPISGHRSVSWYQQTPGQGLQFLFEYFSETQRNKGNFPGRFSGRQFSNSRSEMNVSTLELGDSALYLCASSLSGTRFDEQYFGPGTRLTVT.

The rearrangement links TRBV7-2 to TRBJ2-5; D not resolved. V lost 5 bases and J lost 3, with 13 bases in between. This CDR3 has 14 amino acids. The germline gives CDR1 SGHTA, CDR2 FQGNSA. CDR3 sequence reads: CASSPGAAEETQYF. CDR3 sequence (DNA): TGTGCCAGCAGCCCCGGCGCGGCTGAAGAGACCCAGTACTTC.

CDR3 coding DNA: TGTGCCAGCAGCTTAGCCCAGGGGGTAAACATTCAGTACTTC. Protein product: CASSLAQGVNIQYF. The chain carries TRBV7-2 and TRBJ2-4; 7 nucleotides line up with TRBD1. V lost 0 bases and J lost 6; bases outside the gene matches: 2. Germline CDR1 is SGHTA and CDR2 is FQGNSA. CDR3 length: 14 residues.

The V and J genes are TRBV20-1 and TRBJ2-7; D possibly corresponds to TRBD1 (6 bases). The ends were cut back, 0 bases at V and 0 bases at J, with 9 bases in the middle. The CDR3 loop spans 14 amino acids. CDR1 and CDR2 from the germline V gene are DFQATT and SNEGSKA (reference sequence). The CDR3 DNA sequence: TGCAGTGCTAGAGATCTGACAGGCTCCTACGAGCAGTACTTC. Translated: CSARDLTGSYEQYF.

V usage is TRBV9 and J usage is TRBJ2-5; maybe TRBD2 (6 bases). The CDR3 is 15 amino acids. CDR1 is SGDLS, CDR2 YYNGEE, per germline. The V and J ends lost 0 bases and 2 bases respectively, with 11 bases between them. The CDR3 DNA sequence: TGTGCCAGCAGCGTAGGGGGACTTCTACAAGAGACCCAGTACTTC. Protein sequence: CASSVGGLLQETQYF.

This clonotype was observed a few times. The chain employs TRBV11-2 and TRBJ2-3, with a tentative D call TRBD2 (6 bases). In germline, CDR1 is SGHAT, CDR2 FQNNGV. CDR3 size: 17 residues. V shed 0 bases and J shed 0 bases, with 13 bases lying between them. The CDR3 spells CASSLDRRGGSTDTQYF. The CDR3 DNA follows: TGTGCCAGCAGCTTAGACCGGAGGGGCGGGAGCACAGATACGCAGTATTTT.

This clonotype was seen ten or more times. The rearrangement joins TRBV3-1 to TRBJ2-4, with TRBD2 identical over 12 bases. V shed 1 base, J shed 0 bases, and the junction held 7 bases outside the gene matches. This CDR3 is built from 19 residues. CDR1 and CDR2 from the germline V gene are LGHDT and YNNKEL (reference sequence). The DNA for the CDR3 is TGTGCCAGCAGCCAAGTGACTAGCGGGGGTGGACTAGCCAAAAACATTCAGTACTTC. Protein sequence: CASSQVTSGGGLAKNIQYF.

The V and J genes are TRBV15 and TRBJ2-5, with 7 bases lining up with TRBD2. Germline-derived CDR1 and CDR2 are LNHNV and YYDKDF (reference sequence). CDR3 length equals 15 residues. V trimming: 5 bases; J trimming: 5 bases; junction bases outside the gene matches: 11. The DNA for the CDR3 is TGTGCCACCAGCGGGCGACTAGCTGGAATTGAGACCCAGTACTTC. Its translation is CATSGRLAGIETQYF.

The table lists this clonotype with many counts. The V and J genes are TRBV9 and TRBJ1-1, with 9 bases fitting TRBD1. Germline V CDR1 and CDR2: SGDLS, YYNGEE. CDR3 length: 15 residues. The junction had 5 bases not matched to a gene; V was cut back by 2 bases and J by 3 bases. DNA for the CDR3: TGTGCCAGCAGCGTTGAGGGACAGGGCTACACTGAAGCTTTCTTT. Its protein product is CASSVEGQGYTEAFF.

This clonotype turned up a few times. The chain employs TRBV5-5 and TRBJ2-1; 14 bases agree with TRBD2. CDR3 length equals 15 residues. The ends lost 4 bases at V and 8 bases at J; junction bases unmatched: 5. Germline assignment: CDR1 SGHKS and CDR2 YYEKEE (reference sequence). The CDR3: CASSPGLAGEYEQFF. The CDR3 DNA reads TGTGCCAGCAGCCCGGGACTAGCGGGAGAGTATGAGCAGTTCTTC. Filled out from reference TRBV5-5 and TRBJ2-1, the complete variable domain reads DAGVTQSPTHLIKTRGQQVTLRCSPISGHKSVSWYQQVLGQGPQFIFQYYEKEERGRGNFPDRFSARQFPNYSSELNVNALLLGDSALYLCASSPGLAGEYEQFFGPGTRLTVL.

A few counts support this clonotype. One end of the junction does not line up with germline, which may come from a read error. The gene calls are TRBV12-3 or TRBV12-4 and TRBJ1-2; D call uncertain. This CDR3 has 12 residues. The CDR3 region has the DNA TGTGCCACCAGTCCACTTAGATATGGCTACACCTTC. Protein product: CATSPLRYGYTF.

The V and J genes are TRBV5-1 and TRBJ2-1, with D unresolved. The CDR3 is made up of 14 amino acids. CDR1 and CDR2 from the germline V gene are SGHRS and YFSETQ. The germline V and J ends were trimmed by 0 bases and 7 bases, with 11 bases remaining between them. The DNA of the CDR3 is TGCGCCAGCAGCTTGGACTCGGTAGTGAATGAGCAGTTCTTC. Translated: CASSLDSVVNEQFF. The complete variable domain, with remaining parts taken from reference TRBV5-1 and TRBJ2-1, reads KAGVTQTPRYLIKTRGQQVTLSCSPISGHRSVSWYQQTPGQGLQFLFEYFSETQRNKGNFPGRFSGRQFSNSRSEMNVSTLELGDSALYLCASSLDSVVNEQFFGPGTRLTVL.

The V and J genes are TRBV12-3 or TRBV12-4 and TRBJ1-2; no definite D call. Trimming cost V 6 bases and J 8 bases, with 16 bases left between them. This CDR3 contains 13 residues. Here the CDR3 reads CASSLSGPAGYTF. CDR3 nucleotides: TGTGCCAGCAGCCTCAGCGGCCCGGCAGGCTACACCTTC.

This clonotype was seen a few times. This chain connects TRBV12-3 or TRBV12-4 to TRBJ2-2, with a possible D match to TRBD1 (5 bases). The CDR3 spans 14 residues. The V and J ends lost 2 bases and 6 bases respectively, with 10 bases between them. In nucleotides, the CDR3 is TGTGCCAGCAGTTTACTCAGGGCTGCCGGGGAGCTGTTTTTT. It encodes CASSLLRAAGELFF.